This T cell receptor beta chain was identified in a study of regulatory dendritic cells for organ transplantation. Overall study findings and caveats: Memory T cells were less diverse than naive, with memory CD8+ most oligoclonal. Resting memory CD8+ T cells held the most alloreactive clonotypes.

As to this clone: Its antigen is not known.

Assay used: immunoSEQ multiplex PCR; TCRdb lists only in-frame clones, some missing. The top ten clones hold roughly 0.4% of a sample with about 28,000 clones, approximately 86% of them seen once. The V gene end was trimmed by 3 bases and the J gene end by 1 base; junction bases not matched to a gene: 2. The CDR3 contains 14 residues. Germline-derived CDR1 and CDR2 are SGDLS and YYNGEE. CD4+ or CD8+ T cells were sorted as naive CD45RA+ or memory CD45RO+. This TCR was recovered from a human donor in good health. The sequenced sample consisted of naive CD8+ T cells from blood. Subset denoted: CD45RA+ naive T cells. The V gene is TRBV9, the J gene TRBJ1-1; 8 bases are a match to TRBD1. CDR3 in DNA: TGTGCCAGCAGCGCTACAGGGGGGAACACTGAAGCTTTCTTT. It translates to CASSATGGNTEAFF. Full variable domain (rest looked up from reference TRBV9 and TRBJ1-1): DSGVTQTPKHLITATGQRVTLRCSPRSGDLSVYWYQQSLDQGLQFLIQYYNGEERAKGNILERFSAQQFPDLHSELNLSSLELGDSALYFCASSATGGNTEAFFGQGTRLTVV.